The rows below give T cell receptor beta chains drawn from one sample of a study of cytomegalovirus exposure and HLA in healthy donors. TCRdb's table, derived via immunoSEQ multiplex PCR, lists solely in-frame clones and lacks some. The repertoire holds approximately 160,000 clones, with 60% to 85% as singletons. What was sequenced was PBMCs. These TCRs come from a male donor in good health and CMV-seropositive. CDR3s include the opening cysteine and the closing phenylalanine or tryptophan. A D gene is named only where the DNA matches it firmly. Clone size is given for some rows only: seen once, a few or many times, or a class if the clone is expanded.

J | V | D | size | CDR3 | DNA
TRBJ2-3 | TRBV11-1 | - | - | CASSFLAVSSLDTQYF | TGTGCCAGCAGCTTCTTAGCGGTTTCATCTCTAGATACGCAGTATTTT
TRBJ2-7 | TRBV27 | TRBD1 | - | CASSSGTGGTYEQYF | TGTGCCAGCAGTTCGGGGACAGGGGGTACCTACGAGCAGTACTTC
TRBJ1-4 | TRBV5-1 | - | - | CASSKGGRDKEKLFF | TGCGCCAGCAGCAAGGGGGGGAGGGATAAAGAAAAACTGTTTTTT
TRBJ2-7 | TRBV18 | - | few | CASRGGNRADEQYF | TGTGCCAGCAGAGGGGGTAACAGGGCTGATGAGCAGTACTTC
TRBJ2-2 | TRBV5-6 | - | - | CASSLGETGELFF | TGTGCCAGCAGCTTGGGCGAAACCGGGGAGCTGTTTTTT
TRBJ2-3 | TRBV4-2 | TRBD2 | - | CASSQDLAGGPDTQYF | TGTGCCAGCAGCCAAGATCTAGCGGGGGGGCCAGATACGCAGTATTTT
TRBJ2-7 | TRBV4-1 | TRBD2 | - | CASSQVASGGPYEQYF | TGCGCCAGCAGCCAAGTTGCTAGCGGGGGACCCTACGAGCAGTACTTC
TRBJ2-1 | TRBV11-2 | - | - | CASSLGQGSHNEQFF | TGTGCCAGCAGCTTGGGCCAGGGATCCCACAATGAGCAGTTCTTC
TRBJ1-1 | TRBV19 | TRBD1 | - | CASSIAGGTEAFF | TGTGCCAGTAGTATAGCAGGGGGGACTGAAGCTTTCTTT
TRBJ2-5 | TRBV7-8 | TRBD1 | - | CASSFGTGRKETQYF | TGTGCCAGCAGCTTCGGGACAGGAAGGAAAGAGACCCAGTACTTC
TRBJ1-1 | TRBV5-6 | - | - | CASSRRGGFSAEAFF | TGTGCCAGCAGCCGCCGGGGGGGCTTTTCGGCTGAAGCTTTCTTT
TRBJ1-1 | TRBV30 | - | - | CAWSIENTEAFF | TGTGCCTGGAGCATAGAGAACACTGAAGCTTTCTTT
TRBJ2-7 | TRBV29-1 | - | - | CSVTGTHSYEQYF | TGCAGCGTTACCGGGACTCACTCCTACGAGCAGTACTTC
TRBJ1-6 | TRBV5-1 | - | few | CASSLATPGYSPLHF | TGCGCCAGCAGCTTAGCCACCCCGGGGTATTCACCCCTCCACTTT
TRBJ1-1 | TRBV7-9 | - | - | CASSASYTYRVANTEAFF | TGTGCCAGCAGCGCGTCCTATACCTACAGGGTAGCGAACACTGAAGCTTTCTTT
TRBJ1-1 | TRBV15 | - | few | CATSRDQERSEAFF | TGTGCCACCAGCAGAGATCAGGAGCGGAGTGAAGCTTTCTTT
TRBJ2-2 | TRBV7-2 | - | once | CASSLHLVPTGELFF | TGTGCCAGCAGCCTCCACCTAGTCCCCACCGGGGAGCTGTTTTTT
TRBJ2-7 | TRBV29-1 | TRBD1 | once | CSGKDRGDYEQYF | TGCAGCGGCAAGGACAGGGGAGACTACGAGCAGTACTTC
TRBJ2-2 | TRBV30 | TRBD1 | - | CAWSVQGAGELFF | TGTGCCTGGAGTGTCCAGGGGGCCGGGGAGCTGTTTTTT
TRBJ1-2 | TRBV18 | - | - | CASSSRVEDYYGYTF | TGTGCCAGCTCAAGCAGGGTGGAAGATTACTATGGCTACACCTTC
TRBJ1-6 | TRBV7-9 | - | - | CASSSHRNNSPLHF | TGTGCCAGCAGCTCCCACAGGAATAATTCACCCCTCCACTTT
TRBJ2-1 | TRBV27 | TRBD2 | once | CASSSPTSPPHNEQFF | TGTGCCAGCAGTTCTCCGACTAGCCCGCCGCACAATGAGCAGTTCTTC
TRBJ2-7 | TRBV2 | - | - | CASSEAWLAQNIGNEQYF | TGTGCCAGCAGTGAAGCCTGGCTAGCGCAGAACATCGGTAACGAGCAGTACTTC
TRBJ1-6 | TRBV4-2 | TRBD1 | - | CASSHPRGGADNSPLHF | TGTGCCAGCAGCCACCCCCGAGGGGGCGCGGATAATTCACCCCTCCACTTT
TRBJ1-2 | TRBV18 | - | - | CASSPRSTIEAINYGYTF | TGTGCCAGCTCACCCCGATCTACAATCGAGGCGATAAACTATGGCTACACCTTC
TRBJ1-1 | TRBV18 | TRBD1 | - | CASSPVQGAGNTEAFF | TGTGCCAGCTCACCAGTACAGGGGGCAGGTAACACTGAAGCTTTCTTT
TRBJ1-5 | TRBV7-6 | - | - | CASSRAPGQPQHF | TGTGCCAGCAGCCGTGCGCCGGGTCAGCCCCAGCATTTT
TRBJ2-7 | TRBV18 | TRBD1 | - | CASSRTGGTYEQYF | TGTGCCAGCTCACGGACAGGGGGCACCTACGAGCAGTACTTC
TRBJ2-1 | TRBV11-3 | TRBD2 | - | CASSSAGGQFGEQFF | TGTGCCAGCAGCTCTGCGGGGGGGCAGTTTGGCGAGCAGTTCTTC
TRBJ2-5 | TRBV7-9 | TRBD2 | once | CASSRSGGQETQYF | TGTGCCAGCAGCCGGAGCGGGGGCCAAGAGACCCAGTACTTC
TRBJ1-6 | TRBV30 | - | - | CAWRQTARSSPLHF | TGTGCCTGGAGGCAGACAGCCCGAAGTTCACCCCTCCACTTT
TRBJ2-5 | TRBV6-1 | TRBD2 | - | CASSARLAGVRRETQYF | TGTGCCAGCAGTGCACGACTAGCGGGGGTTCGTCGGGAGACCCAGTACTTC
TRBJ2-3 | TRBV7-3 | - | once | CASSKQGTDTQYF | TGTGCCAGCAGTAAACAGGGCACAGATACGCAGTATTTT
TRBJ2-1 | TRBV11-2 | TRBD2 | - | CASSLEGTSGGEQFF | TGTGCCAGCAGCTTAGAAGGGACTAGCGGGGGGGAGCAGTTCTTC
TRBJ1-2 | TRBV30 | - | - | CAWSAGLGYTF | TGTGCCTGGAGTGCAGGGCTCGGCTACACCTTC
TRBJ2-7 | TRBV27 | - | - | CASSPSPLNYEQYF | TGTGCCAGCAGTCCTAGCCCGCTGAACTACGAGCAGTACTTC
TRBJ2-3 | TRBV19 | - | - | CASHETGTDTQYF | TGTGCCAGTCACGAAACAGGGACAGATACGCAGTATTTT
TRBJ2-7 | TRBV11-2 | - | once | CASSLDRQTYEQYF | TGTGCCAGCAGCTTAGATCGACAGACCTACGAGCAGTACTTC
TRBJ1-2 | TRBV18 | - | - | CASSPDSRNYGYTF | TGTGCCAGCTCACCGGACAGCCGGAACTATGGCTACACCTTC
TRBJ1-5 | TRBV19 | - | - | CASSPGSGSNQPQHF | TGTGCCAGTAGTCCGGGGTCGGGGAGCAATCAGCCCCAGCATTTT
TRBJ2-7 | TRBV6-6 | TRBD1 | - | CASWTGQASYEQYF | TGTGCCAGCTGGACGGGACAGGCGTCCTACGAGCAGTACTTC
TRBJ2-1 | TRBV9 | TRBD2 | - | CASSVGGGNEQFF | TGTGCCAGCAGCGTCGGGGGGGGGAATGAGCAGTTCTTC
TRBJ2-1 | TRBV30 | TRBD2 | once | CAWSVRSSGGREQFF | TGTGCCTGGAGTGTACGGTCGAGCGGGGGGCGGGAGCAGTTCTTC
TRBJ2-3 | TRBV6-5 | - | - | CASSPGPPGAQYF | TGTGCCAGCAGTCCCGGTCCCCCGGGGGCGCAGTATTTT
TRBJ2-1 | TRBV15 | TRBD2 | - | CATGALRGGRNEQFF | TGTGCCACCGGGGCTCTTCGCGGGGGGAGGAATGAGCAGTTCTTC
TRBJ2-1 | TRBV13 | TRBD1 | once | CASSLGGQGDNEQFF | TGTGCCAGCAGCTTAGGGGGACAGGGGGACAATGAGCAGTTCTTC
TRBJ2-1 | TRBV7-2 | - | - | CASSLAQVLAYNEQFF | TGTGCCAGCAGCTTAGCCCAGGTCCTCGCGTACAATGAGCAGTTCTTC
TRBJ1-6 | TRBV11-2 | - | - | CASSLVARGVSPLHF | TGTGCCAGCAGCTTAGTAGCCCGGGGAGTTTCACCCCTCCACTTT
TRBJ1-5 | TRBV6-5 | - | - | CASRDAGAGQPQHF | TGTGCCAGCAGAGACGCAGGGGCCGGTCAGCCCCAGCATTTT
TRBJ2-4 | TRBV7-2 | TRBD2 | - | CASSSTSGGAGAKNIQYF | TGTGCCAGCAGCTCTACTAGCGGGGGGGCCGGGGCCAAAAACATTCAGTACTTC
TRBJ2-4 | TRBV7-9 | TRBD2 | once | CASSLPSGIAKNIQYF | TGTGCCAGCAGCTTACCTAGCGGAATAGCCAAAAACATTCAGTACTTC
TRBJ1-5 | TRBV27 | - | once | CATSTGGRGQPQHF | TGTGCCACCTCCACCGGGGGGCGGGGGCAGCCCCAGCATTTT
TRBJ2-1 | TRBV11-2 | - | - | CASSFLGGDIYNEQFF | TGTGCCAGCAGCTTCCTTGGGGGGGACATTTACAATGAGCAGTTCTTC
TRBJ2-2 | TRBV30 | - | few | CAWSVNGAGELFF | TGTGCCTGGAGTGTCAACGGGGCCGGGGAGCTGTTTTTT
TRBJ1-2 | TRBV29-1 | TRBD1 | - | CSVDRGGYYGYTF | TGCAGCGTGGACAGGGGAGGATACTATGGCTACACCTTC
TRBJ2-7 | TRBV27 | - | once | CASSLSGSYEQYF | TGTGCCAGCAGTCTCTCGGGGAGCTACGAGCAGTACTTC
TRBJ2-1 | TRBV6-4 | TRBD2 | - | CASSSRGGPYNEQFF | TGTGCCAGCAGCTCGCGGGGGGGCCCCTACAATGAGCAGTTCTTC
TRBJ2-2 | TRBV6-5 | - | few | CASSEGDTGELFF | TGTGCCAGCAGTGAAGGGGACACCGGGGAGCTGTTTTTT
TRBJ2-5 | TRBV10-3 | TRBD2 | - | CAISKGLAGGSETQYF | TGTGCCATCAGTAAGGGACTAGCGGGGGGTTCAGAGACCCAGTACTTC